Listed below are T cell receptor beta chains from one sample, sequenced in a study of blood T cell repertoires in COVID-19. The data were produced by immunoSEQ multiplex PCR, yet TCRdb's version contains in-frame clones alone and is incomplete. The sample holds a few hundred thousand clones, roughly 85% seen once. Material for sequencing was PBMCs or T cells enriched from blood (not recorded which). Receptors were obtained from a woman aged 45-65 years who had recovered from COVID-19. The CDR3 runs from the conserved cysteine through the conserved F or W. The order of the fields is clone size, V gene, CDR3 length, D gene, J gene, CDR3 protein, CDR3 DNA. D genes are given only for firm matches. Not all rows give a size; the values are once, few, many and, for expanded clones, a class.

-	TRBV27	14	TRBD1	TRBJ1-4	CASSPRQGSEKLFF	TGTGCCAGCAGTCCCCGACAGGGATCCGAAAAACTGTTTTTT
-	TRBV7-6	12	-	TRBJ1-2	CASSPYREGYTF	TGTGCCAGCAGCCCGTACAGGGAAGGCTACACCTTC
-	TRBV19	13	-	TRBJ1-2	CASSRGGNYGYTF	TGTGCCAGTAGTAGGGGGGGAAACTATGGCTACACCTTC
-	TRBV24-1	15	TRBD2	TRBJ2-5	CATSDTTSGSETQYF	TGTGCCACCAGTGACACGACTAGCGGGAGTGAGACCCAGTACTTC
-	TRBV12-3/TRBV12-4	13	TRBD1	TRBJ1-2	CASSSGQPWGYTF	TGTGCCAGCAGTTCGGGACAGCCATGGGGCTACACCTTC
once	TRBV19	15	TRBD2	TRBJ2-7	CASSIDSAGVSEQYF	TGTGCCAGTAGTATAGACTCAGCGGGAGTCAGTGAGCAGTACTTC
-	TRBV6-5	13	-	TRBJ1-1	CASSLEVNTEAFF	TGTGCCAGCAGCCTCGAGGTGAACACTGAAGCTTTCTTT
-	TRBV6-2/TRBV6-3	18	-	TRBJ1-6	CASSRRTPWGGHDSPLHF	TGTGCCAGCAGTAGACGGACGCCCTGGGGGGGGCATGATTCACCCCTCCACTTT
-	TRBV7-2	15	-	TRBJ1-2	CASSSQSGQSEGYTF	TGTGCCAGCAGCTCACAAAGTGGACAGTCGGAGGGCTACACCTTC
-	TRBV28	16	-	TRBJ1-4	CASSLFSAPGGTKLFF	TGTGCCAGCAGTTTATTTTCGGCACCGGGGGGAACAAAACTGTTTTTT
-	TRBV4-1	16	TRBD2	TRBJ2-3	CASSPSGTSGPNSQYF	TGCGCCAGCAGCCCTTCCGGGACTAGCGGCCCCAATTCCCAGTATTTT
-	TRBV5-8	13	-	TRBJ1-3	CASRFRSVGTIYF	TGTGCCAGCAGATTTCGGAGTGTAGGCACCATATATTTT
once	TRBV10-3	15	TRBD2	TRBJ2-5	CAISEDPGLAETQYF	TGTGCCATCAGTGAGGATCCGGGACTAGCAGAGACCCAGTACTTC
-	TRBV5-6	16	-	TRBJ1-3	CASSYRTLSSGNTIYF	TGTGCCAGCAGCTATCGGACACTTAGCTCTGGAAACACCATATATTTT
once	TRBV12-3/TRBV12-4	12	-	TRBJ1-1	CASSLFNLEAFF	TGTGCCAGCAGTTTATTTAATCTTGAAGCTTTCTTT
-	TRBV10-3	12	-	TRBJ2-1	CAISESGNEQFF	TGTGCCATCAGTGAGTCCGGGAATGAGCAGTTCTTC
-	TRBV7-7	14	-	TRBJ2-5	CASSSRGQGETQYF	TGTGCCAGCAGCTCCCGGGGCCAGGGGGAGACCCAGTACTTC
-	TRBV5-1	14	-	TRBJ1-4	CASSDSGGNEKLFF	TGCGCCAGCAGCGATTCCGGGGGTAATGAAAAACTGTTTTTT
-	TRBV18	14	-	TRBJ1-1	CASSPPARQGEAFF	TGTGCCAGCTCACCACCGGCTCGGCAGGGTGAAGCTTTCTTT
-	TRBV10-1	16	TRBD1	TRBJ2-5	CASSEGPGGNKETQYF	TGCGCCAGCAGTGAGGGGCCAGGGGGTAACAAAGAGACCCAGTACTTC
-	TRBV3-1/TRBV3-2	13	TRBD2	TRBJ2-5	CASSQGLAVSQYF	TGTGCCAGCAGCCAAGGACTAGCAGTTTCTCAGTACTTC
once	TRBV7-2	14	-	TRBJ1-2	CASSAVGAGTGYTF	TGTGCCAGCAGCGCGGTGGGGGCTGGGACTGGCTACACCTTC
-	TRBV5-6	15	TRBD2	TRBJ2-1	CASSLVSGGANEQFF	TGTGCCAGCAGCTTGGTTAGCGGGGGGGCCAATGAGCAGTTCTTC
-	TRBV2	14	-	TRBJ2-5	CASSPVGGLETQYF	TGTGCCAGCAGCCCCGTGGGGGGGCTAGAGACCCAGTACTTC
-	TRBV28	13	TRBD1	TRBJ2-7	CASIPGQGYEQYF	TGTGCCAGCATTCCGGGACAGGGCTACGAGCAGTACTTC
-	TRBV5-4	16	TRBD1	TRBJ2-7	CASSLKQGPSSYEQYF	TGTGCCAGCAGCTTAAAACAGGGGCCGAGCTCCTACGAGCAGTACTTC
-	TRBV10-1	13	-	TRBJ2-2	CASSESDTGELFF	TGCGCCAGCAGTGAATCTGACACCGGGGAGCTGTTTTTT
-	TRBV5-1	15	TRBD1	TRBJ2-7	CASSLSPGQGGEQYF	TGCGCCAGCAGCTTGTCCCCGGGACAGGGTGGCGAGCAGTACTTC
-	TRBV2	14	TRBD1	TRBJ2-5	CASSVPGGQETQYF	TGTGCCAGCAGTGTACCAGGGGGACAAGAGACCCAGTACTTC
-	TRBV19	13	TRBD1	TRBJ1-1	CASSLRDRIEAFF	TGTGCCAGTAGCCTCCGGGACAGGATCGAAGCTTTCTTT
-	TRBV30	13	TRBD1	TRBJ1-4	CAWDTQGGEKLFF	TGTGCCTGGGATACTCAGGGGGGAGAAAAACTGTTTTTT
-	TRBV10-2	16	-	TRBJ1-4	CASSEPAGQTNEKLFF	TGCGCCAGCAGTGAGCCGGCAGGGCAGACTAATGAAAAACTGTTTTTT
-	TRBV3-1/TRBV3-2	14	-	TRBJ2-4	CASSQERRDSFQYF	TGTGCCAGCAGCCAAGAAAGACGGGATAGCTTTCAGTACTTC
-	TRBV12-5	18	TRBD1	TRBJ1-2	CASGLDTSSTGANYGYTF	TGTGCTAGTGGTTTGGATACCTCCTCGACAGGGGCTAACTATGGCTACACCTTC
few	TRBV11-2	15	-	TRBJ1-2	CASSFGGGWNYGYTF	TGTGCCAGCAGCTTCGGCGGGGGGTGGAACTATGGCTACACCTTC
-	TRBV25-1	14	TRBD1	TRBJ2-1	CASIGTGPYNEQFF	TGTGCCAGCATCGGGACAGGCCCCTACAATGAGCAGTTCTTC
-	TRBV4-1	15	-	TRBJ2-5	CASSRPGARQETQYF	TGCGCCAGCAGCCGTCCGGGAGCGAGACAAGAGACCCAGTACTTC
-	TRBV29-1	11	-	TRBJ1-1	CSVEMNTEAFF	TGCAGCGTGGAGATGAACACTGAAGCTTTCTTT
-	TRBV28	11	-	TRBJ1-2	CASGESYGYTF	TGTGCCAGCGGAGAATCCTATGGCTACACCTTC
-	TRBV2	14	-	TRBJ2-3	CASSDRGRTDTQYF	TGTGCCAGCAGTGACAGGGGAAGGACAGATACGCAGTATTTT
-	TRBV16	15	-	TRBJ1-5	CASSQSSGSNQPQHF	TGTGCCAGCAGCCAATCGAGCGGAAGCAATCAGCCCCAGCATTTT